This T cell receptor beta chain comes out of a study of blood T cell repertoires in COVID-19. For the study at large: Italy, Spain and the United States were the sources of the convalescent and acute COVID-19 samples. From T cells, B-cell-depleted T cells, or PBMCs came the material, which was cDNA or gDNA.

Many counts were recorded for this clone. The CDR3 contains 16 residues. V gave up 5 bases and J gave up 7 bases; unmatched junction bases: 13. Per the germline V gene, CDR1 is SGHVS and CDR2 is FQNEAQ. Per the original methods: Nucleated cell counts were estimated from reference gene primer amplification. Clones were read by immunoSEQ multiplex PCR, and TCRdb kept only the in-frame ones, dropping some. V and J calls and clone size are those listed in that table; D and trimming were worked out from the DNA. This sample has fewer than 180,000 clones, with 65% to 90% found just once. The chain couples TRBV7-8 to TRBJ2-2; TRBD1 aligns across 7 bases. Sample: peripheral blood. This TCR derives from a man between 65 and 85 years old with acute or convalescent COVID-19. The CDR3 region is CASSKGQASPSGELFF. The CDR3, as DNA: TGTGCCAGCAGCAAAGGACAGGCTTCTCCCAGCGGGGAGCTGTTTTTT.